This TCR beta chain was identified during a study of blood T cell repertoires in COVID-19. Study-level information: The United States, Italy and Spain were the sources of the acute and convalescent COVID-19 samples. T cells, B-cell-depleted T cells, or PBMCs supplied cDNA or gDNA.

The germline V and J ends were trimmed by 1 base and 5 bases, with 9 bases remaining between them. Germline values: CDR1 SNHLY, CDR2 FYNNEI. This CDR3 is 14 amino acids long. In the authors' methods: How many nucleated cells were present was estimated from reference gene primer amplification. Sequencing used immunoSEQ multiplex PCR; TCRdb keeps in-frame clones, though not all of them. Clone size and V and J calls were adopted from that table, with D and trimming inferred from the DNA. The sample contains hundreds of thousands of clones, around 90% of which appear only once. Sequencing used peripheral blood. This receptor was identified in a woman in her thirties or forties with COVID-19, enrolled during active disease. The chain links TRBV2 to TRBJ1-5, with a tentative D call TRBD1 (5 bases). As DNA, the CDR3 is TGTGCCAGCAGTGAAGAGGTAGGGGATCAGCCCCAGCATTTT. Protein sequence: CASSEEVGDQPQHF.